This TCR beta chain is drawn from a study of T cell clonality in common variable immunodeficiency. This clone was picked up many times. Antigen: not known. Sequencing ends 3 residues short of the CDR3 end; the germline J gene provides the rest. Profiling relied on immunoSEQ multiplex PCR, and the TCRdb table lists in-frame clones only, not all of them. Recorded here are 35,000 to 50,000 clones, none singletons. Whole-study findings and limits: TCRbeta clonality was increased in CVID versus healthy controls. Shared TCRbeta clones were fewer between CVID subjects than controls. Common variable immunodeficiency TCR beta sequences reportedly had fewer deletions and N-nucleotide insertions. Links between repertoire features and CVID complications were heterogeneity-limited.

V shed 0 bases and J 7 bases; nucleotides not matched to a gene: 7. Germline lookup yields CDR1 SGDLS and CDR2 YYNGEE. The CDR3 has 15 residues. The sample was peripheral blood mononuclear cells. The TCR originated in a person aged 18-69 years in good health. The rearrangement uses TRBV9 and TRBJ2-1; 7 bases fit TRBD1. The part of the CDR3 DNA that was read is TGTGCCAGCAGCGTAGGGGGGCAGGGGGTAAATGAG. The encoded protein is CASSVGGQGVNE. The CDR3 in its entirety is CASSVGGQGVNEQFF.